The clone carrying this T cell receptor (beta chain) was seen many times. Its antigen is as yet unknown. The data stem from a study of human T cells and chemical hapten exposure. Overall study: Diphenylcyclopropenone was applied weekly to patients' scalps across the approximately 24-week study.

Single cDNA molecules in the library carried unique molecular identifiers attached during preparation. TCRdb recomputed calls from the RACE reads with MiXCR, one row per CDR3 protein. The sample shows just over 80,000 distinct CDR3 sequences, approximately 12% of them seen only once. This CDR3 is built from 15 residues. Trimming removed 10 bases from V and 2 bases from J, with 21 bases in between. In germline, CDR1 is MNHEY, CDR2 SMNVEV (reference sequence). Notes on the study in general: Expanded TCR sets contained significantly more large CDR3 similarity clusters than controls.

The time point was: patch test 1, 2 weeks after DPC sensitization. Treatment specified: therapeutic diphenylcyclopropenone sensitization with weekly scalp DPC. RNA extraction used unfractionated whole blood as the source of total RNA. Sequenced material: whole blood, taken in connection with sensitization to the hapten diphenylcyclopropenone (DPC). V usage is TRBV27 and J usage is TRBJ2-7, with D maybe TRBD2 (6 bases). The TCR sequence derives from a woman aged 50 to 60 with alopecia areata. Some clones in this sample may be carry-over from other donors' samples. CDR3 sequence reads: CATLPSVAGPYEQYF. Written as DNA, the CDR3 is TGTGCCACCCTCCCCAGTGTGGCGGGACCCTACGAGCAGTACTTC.